Each of the 15 T cell receptor beta chains below was sequenced from the same sample in a study of cytomegalovirus exposure and HLA in healthy donors. In the PCR, 60 Vbeta and 13 Jbeta primers were used. Measured with immunoSEQ multiplex PCR; TCRdb has only the in-frame clones, and not every one. The sample lists tens of thousands of clones, about 74% seen once, with more than 13% in the top ten. Sequencing was carried out using PBMCs. These receptors were collected from a woman aged 50 to 65 in good health and CMV-seropositive.

V and J are TRBV5-6 and TRBJ2-5; 8 nucleotides agree with TRBD2. The closer fit of TRBJ2-7 to the DNA end suggests the J call may be wrong. The V gene's germline CDR1 is SGHDT and CDR2 YYEEEE. The CDR3 spans 14 residues. CDR3 in amino acids: CASSLRIAGSEQYF. CDR3 in DNA: TGTGCCAGCAGCTTGAGAATAGCGGGAAGCGAGCAGTACTTC.

The CDR3 is CASRGLGPGELFF. CDR3 DNA: TGTGCCAGCAGGGGGCTTGGGCCCGGGGAGCTGTTTTTT. The genes are TRBV2 and TRBJ2-2, with D possibly TRBD1 on 5 matching bases. CDR1 and CDR2 from the germline V gene are SNHLY and FYNNEI. The CDR3 has 13 residues. V lost 6 bases and J lost 6, with 11 bases in between.

This clone was seen just once. V gene TRBV11-2 combines with J gene TRBJ2-7; 11 bases map to TRBD2. CDR3 length: 17 residues. CDR1 is SGHAT and CDR2 is FQNNGV in the germline V gene. Trimming removed 0 bases from V and 2 bases from J; junction bases left unmatched: 6. The chain's CDR3 is CASSLDRTSGSPYEQYF. The CDR3, as DNA: TGTGCCAGCAGCTTAGATCGTACTAGCGGGAGCCCCTACGAGCAGTACTTC.

The chain combines TRBV25-1 with TRBJ2-7; 10 nucleotides agree with TRBD1. CDR1 and CDR2 (germline): MGHDK, SYGVNS. V shed 4 bases and J 3 bases; nucleotides not matched to a gene: 0. This CDR3 has 13 amino acids. DNA of the CDR3: TGTGCCAGCAGTGGGACAGGGGGCTACGAGCAGTACTTC. It yields the protein CASSGTGGYEQYF.

CDR3 region: CSVVGSGRAQDTQYF. Here the CDR3 DNA reads TGCAGCGTTGTCGGTAGCGGGAGGGCCCAAGATACGCAGTATTTT. The gene calls are TRBV29-1 and TRBJ2-3, with 11 bases aligning to TRBD2. CDR1 and CDR2 from the germline V gene are SQVTM and ANQGSEA. V lost 4 bases to trimming and J lost 5 bases; unmatched junction nucleotides: 8. The CDR3 loop spans 15 amino acids.

This clone was seen only once. J is TRBJ2-5 and V is TRBV7-6; 8 nucleotides align to TRBD2. The DNA end is more similar to TRBJ2-7, so the J call may be wrong. Per the germline V gene, CDR1 is SGHVS and CDR2 is FNYEAQ. The CDR3 consists of 16 residues. As DNA, the CDR3 is TGTGCCAGCAGCTTAGTTGACGGGAGGGCCCTCTACGAGCAGTACTTC. It yields the protein CASSLVDGRALYEQYF.

The J gene is TRBJ2-3, the V gene TRBV11-2; 9 bases match TRBD2. The CDR3 is made up of 15 amino acids. The V segment lost 5 bases and the J segment 6 bases; nucleotides outside the gene matches: 9. In germline, CDR1 is SGHAT, CDR2 FQNNGV. Written as DNA, the CDR3 is TGTGCCAGCAGCCCCCTTGGCGGGAGGGTGGATACGCAGTATTTT. It is translated as CASSPLGGRVDTQYF.

This chain joins TRBV7-9 and TRBJ2-1, with D possibly being TRBD1 (6 bases). This CDR3 is built from 15 residues. Looked up from germline, CDR1 is SEHNR and CDR2 is FQNEAQ (reference sequence). V was clipped by 5 bases and J by 2 bases, with 13 bases between them. CDR3 region: CASSAGTYTYNEQFF. CDR3 DNA: TGTGCCAGCAGCGCCGGGACATACACCTACAATGAGCAGTTCTTC.

This chain links TRBV6-5 with TRBJ2-5; D is perhaps TRBD1 (6 bases). The DNA end favors TRBJ2-7, so the J call may be wrong. The CDR3 sequence is 13 residues long. Germline-derived CDR1 and CDR2 are MNHEY and SVGAGI. For the CDR3, the DNA is TGTGCCAGCAGTTTCTCTGGACAGTACGAGCAGTACTTC. Amino acid sequence: CASSFSGQYEQYF.

V is TRBV27 and J is TRBJ2-5, with D possibly matching TRBD1 (5 bases). This CDR3 contains 13 residues. V was shortened by 8 bases and J by 3 bases, with 13 bases between the two germline ends. Germline CDR1 MNHEY, CDR2 SMNVEV (reference sequence). In DNA, the CDR3 is TGTGCCAGCCGCCTTTGGGGCGAAGAGACCCAGTACTTC. Translated, it gives CASRLWGEETQYF.

The rearrangement joins TRBV19 to TRBJ1-1, with D possibly matching TRBD1 (6 bases). This CDR3 is 12 amino acids long. Germline V CDR1 and CDR2: LNHDA, SQIVND (reference sequence). V was cut by 6 bases and J by 5 bases, with 10 bases left in between. The chain's CDR3 is CASRQGGTEAFF. The CDR3 DNA reads TGTGCCAGTAGACAGGGTGGGACTGAAGCTTTCTTT.

The V and J genes are TRBV5-4 and TRBJ2-1, with unresolved D. Germline CDR1 reads SGHNT; CDR2 reads YYREEE (reference sequence). The CDR3 loop spans 12 amino acids. V was cut by 0 bases and J by 9 bases, with 7 bases left in between. The CDR3 here is CASSLDSSEQFF. DNA for the CDR3: TGTGCCAGCAGCTTGGACAGTAGTGAGCAGTTCTTC. Complete variable domain (other parts from reference TRBV5-4 and TRBJ2-1): ETGVTQSPTHLIKTRGQQVTLRCSSQSGHNTVSWYQQALGQGPQFIFQYYREEENGRGNFPPRFSGLQFPNYSSELNVNALELDDSALYLCASSLDSSEQFFGPGTRLTVL.

The genes are TRBV10-3 and TRBJ2-4; tentatively, D is TRBD2 (5 bases). Per germline, CDR1 ENHRY and CDR2 SYGVKD. The ends were cut back, 1 base at V and 6 bases at J, with 10 bases in the middle. The CDR3 length is 14 residues. The chain's CDR3 is CAISEFEGRNIQYF. The CDR3 nucleotides read TGTGCCATCAGTGAGTTCGAGGGTCGAAACATTCAGTACTTC.

The chain combines TRBV7-2 with TRBJ2-3, with D perhaps TRBD1 (7 bases). The CDR3 has 13 amino acids. From germline, CDR1 is SGHTA and CDR2 FQGNSA. V lost 5 bases and J lost 3, with 9 bases in between. As DNA, the CDR3 is TGTGCCAGCAGCCCAGGGGGGACAGATACGCAGTATTTT. This sequence encodes CASSPGGTDTQYF.

The chain carries TRBV7-2 and TRBJ2-7; 7 bases map to TRBD2. The germline V gene encodes CDR1 SGHTA and CDR2 FQGNSA. CDR3 length: 15 amino acids. V gave up 2 bases and J gave up 7 bases; unmatched junction bases: 11. The CDR3 is CASSLLVAVGGEQYF. The CDR3 coding sequence is TGTGCCAGCAGCTTATTGGTAGCGGTGGGGGGGGAGCAGTACTTC. The full variable domain, with the rest looked up from reference TRBV7-2 and TRBJ2-7, is GAGVSQSPSNKVTEKGKDVELRCDPISGHTALYWYRQSLGQGLEFLIYFQGNSAPDKSGLPSDRFSAERTGGSVSTLTIQRTQQEDSAVYLCASSLLVAVGGEQYFGPGTRLTVT.